This T cell receptor beta chain was documented in a study of Ad26.COV2.S vaccination and SARS-CoV-2 variants. Study context: Donor was assigned to the Ad26.COV2.S arm of trial COV1001. Donor got 5x10^10 or 1x10^11 viral particles of Ad26.COV2.S.

TCRdb's copy holds only in-frame clones and misses some; the assay was immunoSEQ multiplex PCR. The table lists about 350,000 clones, roughly nine tenths of them singletons. Treatment denoted: approximately 18 received Ad26.COV2.S at low or high dose, single or two shots; 5 received placebo; per-sample allocation not given. Day 63 after the first injection of vaccine or placebo was the sampling time. Donor was an adult aged 18-55 years in Boston. The receptor was derived from a person between 18 and 60 years old who received the Ad26.COV2.S COVID-19 vaccine or a placebo. The sample was peripheral blood, taken in a trial of Ad26.COV2.S vaccine versus placebo.

The CDR3 region has the DNA TGCGCCAGCGGTGGGGAACCGGGAGACGAGCAGTACTTC. Translating it yields CASGGEPGDEQYF. This chain connects TRBV5-1 to TRBJ2-7; possible D gene TRBD2, 6 bases. The length of the CDR3 is 13 residues. Between the trimmed V and J ends, which lost 7 bases and 5 bases, there was a span of 16 bases. The germline V gene has CDR1 SGHRS and CDR2 YFSETQ.